This entry features one T cell receptor (beta chain) sequence. Antigen unknown. TCRdb reprocessed the reads with MiXCR, giving one entry per CDR3 protein. The table has 340,000 or so distinct CDR3 sequences, around 25% seen once. This specimen comes from a study of T cell repertoires in cytomegalovirus infection. Study information: Use of recently identified HLA-C-restricted and well-studied HLA-B-restricted CMV epitopes was part of the study. In public TCR beta signatures, there were indications of both CMV infection and matching HLA type. Broader study findings: Ex vivo, HLA-C-restricted CMV-specific TCR beta clonotypes prevailed over the rest of the response. Summed frequency of shared TCR beta families picked out CMV carriers who also had the relevant HLA.

The germline CDR1 and CDR2 sequences are LNHDA and SQIVND (reference sequence). The CDR3 contains 14 residues. V lost 8 bases to trimming and J lost 0 bases, with 11 bases between them. Here the sequenced sample was cultured PBMCs, taken from culture after CMV antigen stimulation. The rearrangement joins TRBV19 to TRBJ1-3, with unresolved D. This TCR came from a human donor in good health (CMV status not recorded). Some clones in this sample may be carry-over from other donors' samples. The chain's CDR3 is CASGLTGSGNTIYF. Here the CDR3 DNA reads TGTGCCAGTGGGCTTACGGGCTCTGGAAACACCATATATTTT.